This entry is about one T cell receptor (beta chain). Its antigen remains undetermined. Base qualities are not at hand, and no much larger clone is one base apart. Libraries were made using the immunoSEQ multiplex PCR assay. A mixture of 60 forward primers for TCR Vbeta segments and 13 reverse primers for TCR Jbeta segments was used in the multiplex PCR. Amplification of the CDR3 region of rearranged TCR beta genes was performed with a multiplex PCR assay on genomic DNA. The Illumina HiSeq System was used to sequence the amplified TCR beta libraries as 87-base-pair reads. The authors processed their data as follows. In a later analysis, tens of millions of unique TCR beta chains were counted across the roughly 610 repertoires, and approximately 9.9 million of these chains were shared by at least two donors. Raw reads were error-corrected and collapsed into unique sequences by a nearest-neighbor algorithm in which closely related sequences were merged to remove PCR and sequencing errors. Alignment of CDR3 sequences to IMGT reference sequences was used to assign V, D and J gene segments. For a sequence to be retained, at least a six-nucleotide match to both a V gene segment and a J gene segment was required. A rearrangement was called productive if the CDR3 had no stop codons and remained in frame with V and J, and every other rearrangement was called non-productive. Following IMGT convention, CDR3 was defined as the stretch from the second conserved V-encoded cysteine up to the conserved J-encoded phenylalanine. The earlier analysis of some 540 of the donors excluded any sequence lacking an unambiguous match to a single V gene segment. In an earlier analysis of about 590 of the donors, a V segment was called functional when productive rearrangements were above 56.7%, and segregating when the standard deviation between donors exceeded 5%. A statistical classification framework was built for diagnosing cytomegalovirus status from the catalog of TCR beta chain sequences. In a later analysis, V and J genes were assigned by comparing TCR nucleotide sequences against IMGT/GENE-DB human TR gene sequences. A later analysis assigned CDR3 sequences and most-parsimonious VDJ recombination scenarios with the TCRdist pipeline. In a later analysis, every TCR beta chain was defined by the combination of its CDR3 amino acid sequence and its V-gene family, and reads without a unique V-gene family were dropped. A later analysis removed 592 highly shared, low-generation-probability nucleotide sequences to deal with suspected cross-contamination and a sequencing artifact. For each public chain, a later analysis derived a clonal expansion index from normalized ranks of inferred template counts within each repertoire. Generation probabilities in a later analysis came from a VDJ recombination model fitted to out-of-frame rearrangements, and those results were checked against IGoR. In a later analysis, TCR-TCR, TCR-HLA and TCR-CMV co-occurrence was scored with hypergeometric tests, and a repertoire-size bias correction was applied to TCR pairs. A later analysis estimated false discovery rates by permuting HLA or CMV assignments 20 times. In a later analysis, co-occurring TCRs were grouped using DBSCAN, with TCRdist sequence similarity added in when clustering inside HLA-allele-positive subsets. Repertoires with fewer than 30,000 or more than 120,000 public chains, plus five repertoires with anomalous nucleotide sharing, were excluded from co-occurrence clustering. Here the immuneACCESS table is served through TCRdb, limited to in-frame sequences with V and J called. Missing clones are a known gap in these copies; in checked studies unresolved V genes cover under half, and the rest lacks a known reason. The V and J calls and the clone size are those of that table, but D and trimming were determined from the DNA. For this sample there are approximately 84,000 clones; approximately 69% appear just once. About 9% of the sample comes from the top ten.

The sample is drawn from a study of cytomegalovirus exposure and HLA in healthy donors (dated by TCRdb to between 2016 and 2019). Some background on the complete study: In an earlier analysis of 550 to 750 of the donors, roughly 300 Gb of sequence data and approximately 120 million unique TCR beta sequences from 150 million to 200 million T cells were reported. The study was designed to test whether signatures of past pathogen exposure could be identified by cataloging public T cell receptors. Genome-wide SNP genotypes for about three fifths of the roughly 670 donors were used in a later genetic analysis, which treated that subset as a discovery cohort. The study combined high-throughput TCR immunosequencing, statistical association of individual TCRs with disease status, and machine learning to predict cytomegalovirus infection status. In addition to the first cohort of around 670 subjects, a separate validation cohort of 130 or so different subjects was used. The study used immunosequencing to profile the T cell repertoires of approximately 690 subjects and linked those repertoires to cytomegalovirus serostatus. An early release covering roughly 640 HLA-typed donors comprised about 310 gigabases of sequencing data and approximately 80 million unique TCR sequences. The genetic ancestry cluster associated with self-reported Caucasian donors included around four fifths of the roughly 400 genotyped donors. HLA typing covered class I and class II loci at four-digit resolution. In a later analysis, previously published TCR beta repertoires from 500 to 750 donors were re-analyzed and high-resolution HLA genotyping was added so that TCR occurrence patterns could be studied. Four or five DR-DQ haplotypes were handled as single units for association and clustering, since linkage in the cohort was strong. In an earlier analysis of 587 of the donors, high-throughput TCR beta sequencing was used to judge whether each TCR beta V gene segment behaved as functional or pseudogenic. Donor age, sex, ethnicity and CMV serostatus were compiled alongside the repertoire data. Every repertoire in the discovery cohort had been generated on one and the same sequencing platform. Among some 400 genotyped donors of the cohort, an average of approximately 240,000 unique TCR beta nucleotide sequences was sequenced per donor, of which about 19% were non-productive. The number of typed donors differed by locus: 629-630 for A, B, C, DRB1 and DQB1; 522 for DQA1; about 600 for DPA1; and around 450 for DPB1. Rather than using new phenotypic data, the later analysis identified candidate immune exposures from TCR beta sequences and from how often those sequences occurred across donors. Study-wide findings and limitations: At a false discovery rate of 0.05, a later analysis linked around 15,000 TCR beta sequences to specific HLA alleles. Correlated functional status among segregating V segments might be attributable to linkage disequilibrium, but an unknown experimental factor could not be ruled out. A later genetic analysis reported fewer N-insertions in productive TCRs among donors in an Asian-associated ancestry cluster than the approximately 700-donor mean. In an earlier analysis of a few hundred of the donors, most TCR beta V segments were observed in productive rearrangements about 90% or about 30% of the time, broadly matching IMGT annotations. Strong co-occurrence of HLA alleles, especially DR and DQ, made assigning TCR associations to individual alleles difficult. V-gene and J-gene trimming of TCR beta chains was associated with a missense DCLRE1C variant in a later genetic analysis, and the association was replicated in an independent cohort. A few of the identified cytomegalovirus-associated TCR beta chains were confirmed in vitro to be specific for cytomegalovirus antigens. The cohort was sequenced for TCR beta chains only, and without alpha or paired-chain data the features that could be detected were limited. In a later analysis, TCR association rates were found to vary across HLA loci, with the most associated TCRs seen for DRB1 alleles and the fewest for HLA-C alleles. Most CMV-associated TCR beta chains appeared to be HLA-restricted in a later analysis, and the HLA associations seemed to be driven largely by CMV exposure. A further reported finding was that TCR beta sequences accurately predicted the HLA-A and HLA-B alleles for most subjects in the first cohort. It was suggested by the authors that the approach could potentially be generalized to other disease states and immunological phenotypes. The study listed over 150 TCR beta chains as associated with cytomegalovirus. A later analysis reported that several top co-occurrence clusters appeared linked to parvovirus B19, influenza, CMV and Epstein-Barr virus. For the cohort, immune exposure information was limited to CMV serostatus. The classifier was reported to diagnose cytomegalovirus status with high specificity and sensitivity in both the original and validation cohorts. A later analysis found that HLA-associated TCR beta chains were more clonally expanded and had lower generation probabilities than equally common non-associated chains. The 87-base-pair reads could not distinguish some IMGT-functional V segments, including TRBV6-2 and TRBV6-3, so those segments were excluded. The sequencing pipeline was judged likely to have produced a cluster of highly shared sequence variants as a technical artifact. Most TCR sequences were observed very rarely across donors, whereas some public TCRs were present in many individuals. Sequencing depth was assumed to be roughly uniform across donors in the presence/absence analyses, though that assumption may not hold. The earlier analysis of 587 of the donors excluded over 15 rarely observed V segments, including chromosome 9 orphons, because counts were too low. Because some donors lacked HLA typing at each locus, the association tests relied only on the typed subset.

In total, approximately 690 healthy bone marrow donors made up the cohort. Cohort members were all nominally healthy when sampled, although unrecorded immune exposures were likely present. The donor was CMV seropositive and belonged to the group of some 290 seropositive cohort members. Every donor gave a peripheral blood sample, and the peripheral blood mononuclear cells from that sample were used for TCR beta sequencing. The Qiagen DNeasy Blood Extraction Kit was used to extract genomic DNA from the blood cell samples. Its CDR3 holds 15 amino acids, cysteine through phenylalanine. Just CDR3 DNA is preserved here, 45 bases in frame from base 1. CDR1 and CDR2, looked up from the germline V gene, are SNHLY and FYNNEI. Relative to germline, V is missing 5 bases and J is missing 0 bases, with 3 bases of the junction outside any gene match.

The chain was built from TRBV2 and TRBJ2-3; the central 9 bases match TRBD1. The source material was PBMCs. The TCR was taken from a man aged 40-49 years in good health and CMV-seropositive. The nucleotide sequence is given as TGTGCCAGCAGTCCGGGACAGGGTAGCACAGATACGCAGTATTTT. This yields the protein CASSPGQGSTDTQYF.